The rows below give T cell receptor beta chains drawn from one sample of a study of blood T cell repertoires in COVID-19. TCRdb's copy holds only in-frame clones and misses some; the assay was immunoSEQ multiplex PCR. The data contain roughly 280,000 clones, around four fifths of them singletons. Sequenced input: peripheral blood. Every receptor here comes from a man in his sixties who had recovered from COVID-19. Both conserved end residues are part of each CDR3. The order of the fields is clone size, J gene, D gene, V gene, CDR3 DNA, CDR3 protein. D genes are given only for firm matches. Not every row has a clone size; where given, it reads once, few, many or a size class.

>NA|TRBJ1-5|TRBD1|TRBV11-3
TGTGCCAGCAGCTTACGGACAGGGAGTTTCAGGCAGCCCCAGCATTTT
CASSLRTGSFRQPQHF
>once|TRBJ1-5|NA|TRBV2
TGTGCCAGCAGTGAAGCGCGGATATTATTCAATCAGCCCCAGCATTTT
CASSEARILFNQPQHF
>NA|TRBJ2-1|TRBD2|TRBV5-4
TGTGCCAGCAGCTTGGGACTAGCGAATGGGAATGAGCAGTTCTTC
CASSLGLANGNEQFF
>NA|TRBJ2-4|TRBD1|TRBV19
TGTGCCAGTAGTAACCTAGGGACAGGGGGAAAAAACATTCAGTACTTC
CASSNLGTGGKNIQYF
>NA|TRBJ2-1|NA|TRBV9
TGTGCCAGCAGCGTCCGGGACACCTCCTACAATGAGCAGTTCTTC
CASSVRDTSYNEQFF
>NA|TRBJ1-4|TRBD1|TRBV18
TGTGCCAGCTCACCAGGGACAGGCACTAATGAAAAACTGTTTTTT
CASSPGTGTNEKLFF
>NA|TRBJ1-2|TRBD1|TRBV9
TGTGCCAGCAGCGTAGCGCCTGTGACAGGGAGTAACTATGGCTACACCTTC
CASSVAPVTGSNYGYTF
>NA|TRBJ1-2|NA|TRBV5-1
TGCGCCAGCAGCTTGGAGGCTTTCCGGGACACCGTCTTC
CASSLEAFRDTVF
>NA|TRBJ1-4|NA|TRBV28
TGTGCCAGCAGTTTACTCCCGAGAACTAATGAAAAACTGTTTTTT
CASSLLPRTNEKLFF
>many|TRBJ2-7|NA|TRBV2
TGTGCCAGCAGTGACGGGGTAGTGGCCGACGAGCAGTACTTC
CASSDGVVADEQYF
>NA|TRBJ2-3|TRBD2|TRBV19
TGTGCCAGTAGAGAAAGAGCGGGAGGGCCGCCAGATACGCAGTATTTT
CASRERAGGPPDTQYF
>NA|TRBJ2-3|TRBD2|TRBV18
TGTGCCAGCTCACCCCCCGGGGGGACAGATACGCAGTATTTT
CASSPPGGTDTQYF
>NA|TRBJ2-1|TRBD2|TRBV5-1
TGCGCCAGCAGCTTTTTATCCGAACTAGCGAACAATGAGCAGTTCTTC
CASSFLSELANNEQFF
>NA|TRBJ1-6|TRBD1|TRBV25-1
TGTGCCAGCAGTGACACCGGGACAGTAAATTCACCCCTCCACTTT
CASSDTGTVNSPLHF
>NA|TRBJ2-7|NA|TRBV29-1
TGCAGCGTTTACAGGGCCCACGAGCAGTACTTC
CSVYRAHEQYF
>NA|TRBJ2-5|NA|TRBV7-3
TGTGCCAGCAGCTTACGCCGGGGGGAGACCCAGTACTTC
CASSLRRGETQYF
>NA|TRBJ2-1|TRBD1|TRBV9
TGTGCCAGCAGCCCCTTAGGACAGGGTCTAAATGAGCAGTTCTTC
CASSPLGQGLNEQFF
>NA|TRBJ1-2|NA|TRBV9
TGTGCCAGCAGCGCCGAACAGGGAACTAACTATGGCTACACCTTC
CASSAEQGTNYGYTF
>NA|TRBJ2-3|NA|TRBV5-1
TGCGCCAGCAGCTTTATGACGGGGAGCACAGATACGCAGTATTTT
CASSFMTGSTDTQYF
>NA|TRBJ2-7|TRBD1|TRBV5-1
TGCGCCAGCAGCTGGGACAGGGACGGGTACGAGCAGTACTTC
CASSWDRDGYEQYF